This T cell receptor (beta chain) was recorded in a study of regulatory T cells in long-lasting Graves disease. This clonotype appeared many times. Antigen specificity is unknown. According to the study, TCR beta libraries were built with iRepertoire HTBI primers and CDR3-region Arm-PCR. TCRdb called the multiplex PCR reads again in MiXCR, with one record for every CDR3 protein. Of a few hundred thousand distinct CDR3 sequences in the sample, less than 20% were seen once. The germline gives CDR1 SGHAT, CDR2 FQNNGV. V dropped 3 bases and J dropped 6 bases, with 15 bases sitting between them. The CDR3 has 15 amino acids. Time point in this sample: newly diagnosed GD, antithyroid drugs for less than 3 months. Isolated PBMC RNA provided the starting material for the TCR library. Study-wide results and caveats: Persistent disease exhibited a predilection for TRBV28, TRBJ1-2 and TRBJ2-5.

The same data also contributed to another study, on T cells in Graves' hyperthyroidism and ophthalmopathy. From that second work: Among clonotypes expanded in thyroid above 0.001, most were also found in blood.

V usage is TRBV11-2 and J usage is TRBJ2-1; weak D call: TRBD2 (7 bases). The TCR comes from a woman aged 18 to 35 with Graves disease. The sample consisted of peripheral blood mononuclear cells (PBMCs), taken at new diagnosis, from a patient treated with antithyroid drugs. In DNA form, the CDR3 reads TGTGCCAGCAGCTTCGGAGCGGGACACGGCAATGAGCAGTTCTTC. Its protein is CASSFGAGHGNEQFF. The variable domain in full, completed from reference TRBV11-2 and TRBJ2-1, reads EAGVAQSPRYKIIEKRQSVAFWCNPISGHATLYWYQQILGQGPKLLIQFQNNGVVDDSQLPKDRFSAERLKGVDSTLKIQPAKLEDSAVYLCASSFGAGHGNEQFFGPGTRLTVL.